These 10 T cell receptor beta chains came from one sample sequenced in a study of T cell repertoires in cytomegalovirus infection. TCRdb used MiXCR to reprocess the reads, holding one entry per CDR3 protein. Found here are about 360,000 distinct CDR3 sequences, approximately 18% of them singletons; the top ten hold roughly 9%. Sequencing used PBMCs. These receptors came from a human donor in good health (CMV status not recorded). Some clones in this sample may be carry-over from other donors' samples.

This clonotype was found many times. CDR3 nucleotide sequence: TGTGCCAGCAGCTACAACCAAGAGACCCAGTACTTC. It is translated as CASSYNQETQYF. The chain employs TRBV7-2 and TRBJ2-5; D gene ambiguous. CDR3 length: 12 residues. V lost 4 bases to trimming and J lost 0 bases, with 3 bases between them. CDR1 SGHTA and CDR2 FQGNSA come from the germline V gene.

This clonotype was observed a few times. DNA for the CDR3: TGTGCCAGCAGCTCGCTGCCGGGCGAGCAGTACTTC. Translating gives CASSSLPGEQYF. The V gene is TRBV11-3, the J gene TRBJ2-7, with unresolved D. This CDR3 region has 12 residues. V was shortened by 4 bases and J by 6 bases, with 10 bases between the two germline ends. The germline CDR1 and CDR2 sequences are SGHNT and YENEEA.

This chain links TRBV5-4 with TRBJ2-1; D is possibly TRBD1 (5 bases). Trimming cost V 4 bases and J 6 bases, with 14 bases left between them. There are 14 residues in the CDR3. Germline-derived CDR1 and CDR2 are SGHNT and YYREEE (reference sequence). The CDR3 reads CASSPNPGSNEQFF. CDR3 nucleotides: TGTGCCAGCAGCCCTAACCCAGGGTCCAATGAGCAGTTCTTC.

This sequence joins TRBV12-3 or TRBV12-4 and TRBJ2-3; TRBD2 aligns across 7 bases. The CDR3 runs to 12 residues. V trimming: 3 bases; J trimming: 10 bases; junction bases outside the gene matches: 4. The CDR3 DNA reads as TGTGCCAGCAGTTTCTTTGCGGGGGCGCAGTATTTT. Protein product: CASSFFAGAQYF.

This chain links TRBV7-2 with TRBJ1-1; D is ambiguous. Germline-derived CDR1 and CDR2 are SGHTA and FQGNSA. V was trimmed by 8 bases and J by 0 bases, leaving 19 bases between them. The CDR3 length is 16 residues. In DNA, the CDR3 is TGTGCCAGCCCCTTAACTATCGGAGGAATGAACACTGAAGCTTTCTTT. Its translation: CASPLTIGGMNTEAFF.

This clonotype has just one count. The rearrangement uses TRBV12-3 or TRBV12-4 and TRBJ2-7; possible D gene TRBD1, 6 bases. The CDR3 loop spans 12 amino acids. Trimming removed 8 bases from V and 7 bases from J, with 15 bases in between. CDR3 sequence (DNA): TGTGCCAGCCAAGGGGGACCCTCGGAGCAGTACTTC. It encodes CASQGGPSEQYF.

This clonotype was detected a few times. J is TRBJ2-7 and V is TRBV10-3, with TRBD2 matching over 12 bases. J gave up 4 bases and V 7 bases, and 5 bases lay outside the gene matches. The CDR3 covers 14 residues. Germline V gene data show CDR1 as ENHRY and CDR2 as SYGVKD. CDR3 DNA sequence: TGTGCCATCAAAGGACTAGCGGGACCATACGAGCAGTACTTC. Translated, it gives CAIKGLAGPYEQYF.

This clonotype showed up many times. The chain couples TRBV7-2 to TRBJ1-3, with D uncertain. Germline V CDR1 and CDR2: SGHTA, FQGNSA. Trimming took 1 base from V and 4 from J, leaving 8 bases between them. The CDR3 extends over 14 amino acids. CDR3 nucleotide sequence: TGTGCCAGCAGCTTAGGAGGGCTCGGAAACACCATATATTTT. Its translation: CASSLGGLGNTIYF.

The chain links TRBV6-5 to TRBJ2-3; 10 bases agree with TRBD2. The CDR3 sequence is 16 residues long. Losses at the gene ends were 7 bases for V and 0 bases for J; bases not matched to a gene: 7. Germline CDR1 MNHEY, CDR2 SVGAGI. CDR3 bases: TGTGCCAGCAAAACGAGGACTAGCGGCAGCACAGATACGCAGTATTTT. This translates into CASKTRTSGSTDTQYF.

The chain couples TRBV20-1 to TRBJ2-7; TRBD2 matches at 14 bases. Losses at the gene ends were 5 bases for V and 0 bases for J; bases not matched to a gene: 9. The CDR3 spans 17 residues. Germline loops: CDR1 DFQATT, CDR2 SNEGSKA (reference sequence). CDR3 residues: CSAEPGLAGAFSYEQYF. CDR3 bases: TGCAGTGCTGAACCGGGACTAGCGGGAGCTTTCTCCTACGAGCAGTACTTC.